This TCR beta chain was identified in a study of siplizumab effects on memory and regulatory T cells (dated by TCRdb to about 2019). Background on the whole study: The study examined how the anti-CD2 antibody siplizumab affects alloreactive T-cell subsets in allogeneic mixed lymphocyte reactions built from human PBMCs.

As regards this clone: Its antigen is unknown. No base qualities exist here, and no much larger clone lies one base off it.

The receptor library was made with the immunoSEQ multiplex PCR assay. Each sample had around 100,000 TCR templates assayed by the deep sequencing platform. Genomic DNA extracted from sorted T cells was used for TCRbeta CDR3 sequencing. Per the authors' processing: The R programming language was used for clonal analysis of TCRbeta CDR3 data. Comparing unstimulated samples against CFSE-low samples taken after the reaction was how alloreactive CD4+ and CD8+ clones were defined. Regulatory or non-regulatory origin of alloreactive CD4+ clones was assigned by matching sequences to the sorted unstimulated Treg and non-Treg repertoires. The clones in this table, taken by TCRdb from immuneACCESS, are in-frame only. Not every clone is retained; where verified, under half of the shortfall comes from an unresolved V gene, and the cause of the rest is unknown. V, J and clone size are taken as reported in that table, and D and trimming were inferred from the DNA itself. The sample includes about 52,000 clones, with less than 98% observed a single time. Jointly, the top ten make up 0.64% of the sample.

Additional sequencing covered unstimulated subsets from a few donor pairs, namely CD8+ effector memory, CD4+ naive, CD8+ TEMRA, CD4+ memory and CD8+ naive. Sorted unstimulated T cells and proliferating T cells recovered from mixed lymphocyte reactions underwent TCRbeta CDR3 sequencing. Fresh whole blood from approximately 10 HLA-typed healthy donors was used to isolate PBMCs. The CDR3 spans 19 residues, from the cysteine through the phenylalanine. Only the CDR3 DNA is retained, 57 bases long and in frame from the first base. The V end loses 0 bases and the J end loses 2 bases, and a stretch of 23 bases separates them. CDR1 is given as LGHNA and CDR2 as YNFKEQ, both from the germline V gene. The paper's findings and limits, for the study overall: Of the alloreactive CD4+ clones that could be mapped, the Treg-derived share averaged about 63% with siplizumab compared with 25% to 30% in control reactions. The suppressive function of proliferating Tregs from siplizumab cultures was not functionally confirmed. Siplizumab significantly lowered the cumulative frequency of alloreactive sequences that could be traced to unstimulated CD4+ memory T cells. Sequences below about 10^-5 frequency were poorly captured, so only a minor fraction of alloreactive clones could be mapped to unstimulated subsets. Greater diversity appeared to be present in unstimulated naive T cells than in memory T cells, and a substantial contribution to the alloresponse seemed to be made by naive cells. About 80-96% of proliferating CD4+ or CD8+ clones could not be given a naive or memory phenotype.

This receptor was identified in a human donor in good health. The chain employs TRBV4-2 and TRBJ2-7; matching of 5 bases hints at TRBD2 as the D gene. Source material: naive CD4+ T cells sorted from blood. The cell subset or site label here, explained by the study, means: unstimulated naive T cells. The CDR3: CASSQDKGRLSGYPYEQYF. The DNA sequence is as follows: TGTGCCAGCAGCCAAGATAAGGGCCGACTGAGCGGCTACCCCTACGAGCAGTACTTC.